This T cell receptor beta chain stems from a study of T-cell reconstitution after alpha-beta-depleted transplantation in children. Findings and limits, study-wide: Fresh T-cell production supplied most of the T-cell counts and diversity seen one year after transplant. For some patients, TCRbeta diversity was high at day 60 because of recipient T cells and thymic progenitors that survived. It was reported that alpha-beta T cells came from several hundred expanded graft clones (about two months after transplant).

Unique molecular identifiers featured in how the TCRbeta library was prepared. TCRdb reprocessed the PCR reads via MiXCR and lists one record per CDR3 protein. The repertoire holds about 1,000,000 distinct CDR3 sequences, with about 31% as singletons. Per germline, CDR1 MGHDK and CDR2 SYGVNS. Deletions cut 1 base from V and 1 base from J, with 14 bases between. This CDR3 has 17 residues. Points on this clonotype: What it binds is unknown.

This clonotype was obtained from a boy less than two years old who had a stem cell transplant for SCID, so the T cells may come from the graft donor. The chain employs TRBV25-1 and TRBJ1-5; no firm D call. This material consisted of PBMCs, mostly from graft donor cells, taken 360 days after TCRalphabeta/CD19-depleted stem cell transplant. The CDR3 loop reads CASSEWAAPGSNQPQHF. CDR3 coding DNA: TGTGCCAGCAGTGAATGGGCAGCCCCGGGGAGCAATCAGCCCCAGCATTTT.